This T cell receptor (beta chain) emerged from a study of blood T cell repertoires in COVID-19. For the study at large: Samples of COVID-19 (acute and convalescent) were obtained from the United States, Italy and Spain. T cells, B-cell-depleted T cells, or PBMCs supplied cDNA or gDNA.

Study processing details: Using reference gene primer amplification, nucleated cell counts were estimated. Sequenced by immunoSEQ multiplex PCR; TCRdb stores in-frame clones only, minus some. The DNA was the basis for D and trimming; V, J and clone size are from that table. The data contain roughly 260,000 clones, around nine tenths of them seen just once; the ten biggest clones take up about 9.8%. The CDR3 has 14 residues. CDR1 SEHNR and CDR2 FQNEAQ come from the germline V gene (reference sequence). The J segment lost 3 bases and the V segment lost 5 bases, leaving 3 bases of the junction unmatched.

Sequencing was done on a sample of peripheral blood. The chain carries TRBV7-9 and TRBJ1-3, with 8 bases fitting TRBD1. The clonotype was recovered from a man in his forties who had recovered from COVID-19. This CDR3 is CASSRDRGGNTIYF. CDR3 nucleotides: TGTGCCAGCAGCCGCGACAGGGGTGGAAACACCATATATTTT.